Presented here are 11 T cell receptor beta chains from one specimen sequenced in a study of OX40 agonist ivuxolimab in advanced cancers. Generated by immunoSEQ multiplex PCR, the TCRdb table keeps only in-frame clones and is missing some. The sample holds around 68,000 clones, roughly 90% seen once. The sample was CD4+ or CD8+ T cells sorted from blood, taken in a trial of the OX40 agonist ivuxolimab. The receptors derive from an adult with an advanced solid tumor such as melanoma, head and neck, liver or kidney cancer.

The V and J genes are TRBV15 and TRBJ2-5, with TRBD2 matching over 8 bases. J lost 4 bases, V lost 0 bases, and 13 bases had no gene match. The V gene's germline CDR1 is LNHNV and CDR2 YYDKDF (reference sequence). The CDR3 covers 18 residues. The CDR3 loop is CATSRDWAGGLSRETQYF. CDR3 coding DNA: TGTGCCACCAGCAGAGATTGGGCGGGGGGTCTCTCGCGAGAGACCCAGTACTTC.

The table lists this clone with a few counts. J is TRBJ1-2 and V is TRBV4-3; a weak D match, TRBD1 (5 bases). Germline CDR1 is LGHNA and CDR2 is YSLEER. Trimming shortened V by 0 bases and J by 4 bases, and 15 bases separated the two germline ends. The CDR3 totals 16 residues. In nucleotides, the CDR3 is TGCGCCAGCAGCCAAGATGACAGTAGAGGGGCCTATGGCTACACCTTC. Its translation: CASSQDDSRGAYGYTF.

This chain links TRBV4-3 with TRBJ1-1; D is ambiguous. Germline V CDR1 and CDR2: LGHNA, YSLEER. V was pared by 1 base and J by 6 bases, with 12 bases between. This CDR3 spans 14 amino acids. DNA for the CDR3: TGCGCCAGCAGCCAAGGAGTCCGGGATGCTGAAGCTTTCTTT. It specifies CASSQGVRDAEAFF.

The chain links TRBV5-1 to TRBJ1-1, with 7 bases fitting TRBD1. CDR1 SGHRS and CDR2 YFSETQ come from the germline V gene. There are 15 residues in the CDR3. Trimming took 4 bases from V and 2 from J; bases not matched to a gene: 8. The CDR3 DNA reads TGCGCCAGCAGCCTCAGGACAGGCCGTAACACTGAAGCTTTCTTT. Translated, it gives CASSLRTGRNTEAFF.

V and J are TRBV6-6 and TRBJ2-1; D perhaps matches TRBD1 (6 bases). The germline CDR1 and CDR2 sequences are MNHNY and SVGAGI (reference sequence). Between the trimmed V and J ends, which lost 6 bases and 0 bases, there was a span of 12 bases. This CDR3 spans 15 amino acids. The CDR3 nucleotides read TGTGCCAGCAGCTTACAGGGCACCTCCTACAATGAGCAGTTCTTC. Amino acids: CASSLQGTSYNEQFF.

This rearrangement joins TRBV9 to TRBJ2-3; possibly TRBD2 for D (6 bases). Trimming removed 0 bases at V and 4 bases at J, with 12 bases between. Looked up from germline, CDR1 is SGDLS and CDR2 is YYNGEE. The CDR3 has 15 residues. The CDR3 nucleotides are TGTGCCAGCAGCGTAGCGGGAGATCCCGCAGATACGCAGTATTTT. Encoded protein: CASSVAGDPADTQYF.

Sample share makes this clone medium-sized. The CDR3 sequence: CASSYTLLAGEQYF. CDR3 nucleotides: TGTGCCAGCAGTTATACGTTGCTGGCGGGCGAGCAGTACTTC. The V gene is TRBV6-6, the J gene TRBJ2-7, with D maybe TRBD2 (5 bases). CDR1 and CDR2 (germline): MNHNY, SVGAGI (reference sequence). The V end was cut by 3 bases, the J end by 6 bases, with 15 bases between. This CDR3 is 14 amino acids long.

This chain joins TRBV28 and TRBJ1-2, with a tentative D call TRBD1 (6 bases). Germline assignment: CDR1 MDHEN and CDR2 SYDVKM. Trimming left V 4 bases short and J 8 bases short, with 17 bases between. This CDR3 is built from 14 residues. CDR3 sequence reads: CASSSSDSYGGYTF. DNA for the CDR3: TGTGCCAGCAGTTCCTCGGACAGCTATGGAGGCTACACCTTC.

Notes on this clone: The identical CDR3 is also encoded by other nucleotide sequences in the sample. The chain uses TRBV19 and TRBJ1-5; no firm D call. This CDR3 region has 13 residues. Trimming removed 4 bases at V and 1 base at J, with 5 bases between. Germline lookup yields CDR1 LNHDA and CDR2 SQIVND (reference sequence). The chain's CDR3 is CASSSQSNQPQHF. In DNA form, the CDR3 reads TGTGCCAGTAGTAGTCAGAGCAATCAGCCCCAGCATTTT. The variable domain in full, with the rest retrieved from reference TRBV19 and TRBJ1-5, is DGGITQSPKYLFRKEGQNVTLSCEQNLNHDAMYWYRQDPGQGLRLIYYSQIVNDFQKGDIAEGYSVSREKKESFPLTVTSAQKNPTAFYLCASSSQSNQPQHFGDGTRLSIL.

This chain connects TRBV2 to TRBJ2-3; 7 positions match TRBD1. The CDR3 is 14 residues long. V lost 8 bases and J lost 2; bases outside the gene matches: 7. Germline V gene data show CDR1 as SNHLY and CDR2 as FYNNEI. The CDR3 here is CASSRQGLTDTQYF. The CDR3, as DNA: TGTGCCAGCTCCAGACAGGGCCTCACAGATACGCAGTATTTT.

The chain joins TRBV9 to TRBJ1-3, with D hard to call. Trimming shortened V by 3 bases and J by 0 bases, and 13 bases separated the two germline ends. CDR3 size: 16 residues. Looked up from germline, CDR1 is SGDLS and CDR2 is YYNGEE. This CDR3 is CASSASWASSGNTIYF. The CDR3 bases are TGTGCCAGCAGCGCCTCATGGGCAAGCTCTGGAAACACCATATATTTT. The variable domain in full, completed from reference TRBV9 and TRBJ1-3, reads DSGVTQTPKHLITATGQRVTLRCSPRSGDLSVYWYQQSLDQGLQFLIQYYNGEERAKGNILERFSAQQFPDLHSELNLSSLELGDSALYFCASSASWASSGNTIYFGEGSWLTVV.